The rows below give T cell receptor beta chains drawn from one sample of a study of T-cell reconstitution after alpha-beta-depleted transplantation in children. MiXCR was run by TCRdb on the PCR reads, yielding one entry per CDR3 protein. This table holds around 800,000 distinct CDR3 sequences, roughly 15% found once. The sequencing here drew on PBMCs, mostly from graft donor cells, taken 360 days after TCRalphabeta/CD19-depleted stem cell transplant. These receptors originate from a male patient aged 10-17 years who had a stem cell transplant for acute lymphoblastic leukemia, so the T cells may come from the graft donor. The CDR3 runs from the conserved cysteine through the conserved F or W. D genes are given only for firm matches. The size entry is marked missing in some rows and otherwise reads once, few, many or a size class.

j_call clone_size d_call v_call cdr3_aa cdr3_nt
TRBJ2-5 few TRBD2 TRBV7-3 CASSYTLAGGRLKQETQYF TGTGCCAGCAGTTACACGTTAGCGGGAGGCCGCCTGAAGCAAGAGACCCAGTACTTC
TRBJ2-7 - TRBD1 TRBV6-5 CASSLTGPSDYEQYF TGTGCCAGCAGTTTGACAGGGCCCTCGGATTACGAGCAGTACTTC
TRBJ1-6 few - TRBV20-1 CSARYALSSDSPLHF TGCAGTGCTAGATACGCGTTGTCGAGTGATTCACCCCTCCACTTT
TRBJ2-3 many - TRBV7-2 CASSFPSLDTQYF TGTGCCAGCAGCTTCCCCAGCCTAGATACGCAGTATTTT
TRBJ2-1 few - TRBV7-2 CASSQVRGEQFF TGTGCCAGCAGCCAGGTGCGAGGTGAGCAGTTCTTC
TRBJ2-3 few TRBD2 TRBV4-2 CASSQDETSGRVYF TGTGCCAGCAGCCAAGACGAGACTAGCGGGAGAGTATATTTT
TRBJ2-1 once TRBD2 TRBV5-1 CASSLSAGTYNEQFF TGCGCCAGCAGCTTATCAGCGGGAACCTACAATGAGCAGTTCTTC
TRBJ2-7 few - TRBV29-1 CSVQDTISYEQYF TGCAGCGTTCAAGACACCATCTCCTACGAGCAGTACTTC
TRBJ2-2 - - TRBV3-1 CACSHSGLAGELFF TGTGCCTGCAGCCACTCGGGTCTCGCCGGGGAGCTGTTTTTT
TRBJ2-7 few - TRBV27 CAISAGTKWYF TGTGCCATCTCCGCAGGAACTAAGTGGTACTTC
TRBJ2-3 few - TRBV5-1 CASSLAGANTQYF TGCGCCAGCAGCTTGGCAGGGGCAAATACGCAGTATTTT
TRBJ2-2 few TRBD1 TRBV5-8 CASRERTGATGELFF TGTGCCAGCAGAGAAAGGACAGGGGCCACCGGGGAGCTGTTTTTT
TRBJ1-5 many - TRBV7-9 CASSYSVEPQHF TGTGCCAGCAGTTACTCCGTGGAGCCCCAGCATTTT
TRBJ2-7 - - TRBV4-1 CASSQPSAADYEQYF TGCGCCAGCAGCCAACCTTCGGCCGCTGATTACGAGCAGTACTTC
TRBJ2-7 - - TRBV12-3/TRBV12-4 CASSPVGFEQYF TGTGCCAGCAGCCCCGTTGGGTTCGAGCAGTACTTC
TRBJ2-6 once TRBD1 TRBV18 CASSRLAYQQGDSGANVLTF TGTGCCAGCTCACGGTTAGCATACCAACAGGGGGACTCTGGGGCCAACGTCCTGACTTTC
TRBJ2-2 - TRBD2 TRBV2 CARCPSRGTSGRRPGELFF TGTGCCCGCTGCCCCTCTAGGGGGACTAGCGGGAGGAGGCCCGGGGAGCTGTTTTTT
TRBJ1-1 - - TRBV20-1 CSASRRADTEAFF TGCAGTGCTAGTCGCAGGGCCGACACTGAAGCTTTCTTT
TRBJ2-2 - - TRBV29-1 CSVAWSTGELFF TGCAGCGTTGCCTGGAGTACCGGGGAGCTGTTTTTT
TRBJ2-5 few - TRBV5-1 CASSLVIIEETQYF TGCGCCAGCAGCTTGGTCATTATCGAAGAGACCCAGTACTTC
TRBJ2-3 few - TRBV3-1 CASSQDWSRITDTQYF TGTGCCAGCAGCCAAGATTGGAGCAGGATCACAGATACGCAGTATTTT
TRBJ1-1 - - TRBV5-1 CASSSQLGLDTEAFF TGCGCCAGCAGCTCTCAACTTGGACTGGACACTGAAGCTTTCTTT
TRBJ2-2 - TRBD2 TRBV25-1 CASSDSRTSAANTGELFF TGTGCCAGCAGTGATTCCCGGACTAGCGCTGCGAACACCGGGGAGCTGTTTTTT
TRBJ2-7 - - TRBV7-9 CASSLVAGEREQYF TGTGCCAGCAGCTTAGTTGCAGGGGAGCGCGAGCAGTACTTC
TRBJ2-7 few - TRBV21-1 CASSKGGEPYEQYF TGTGCCAGCAGCAAAGGCGGGGAACCCTACGAGCAGTACTTC
TRBJ1-1 many TRBD1 TRBV5-1 CASSRAYRGQKAFF TGCGCCAGCAGCAGGGCCTACAGGGGGCAAAAAGCTTTCTTT
TRBJ1-1 few - TRBV4-2 CASSPVPGTEAFF TGTGCCAGCAGCCCCGTCCCGGGCACTGAAGCTTTCTTT
TRBJ1-5 - - TRBV18 CASARNRNQPQHF TGTGCCAGCGCCAGGAATCGCAATCAGCCCCAGCATTTT
TRBJ2-1 - TRBD1 TRBV4-1 CASSQGDRRSYNEQFF TGCGCCAGCAGCCAAGGGGACAGACGCTCCTACAATGAGCAGTTCTTC
TRBJ2-1 - TRBD1 TRBV29-1 CSVELTGGIEQFF TGCAGCGTTGAGTTAACAGGGGGCATTGAGCAGTTCTTC
TRBJ2-1 few - TRBV2 CASSGRHGDEQFF TGTGCCAGCAGTGGTAGGCACGGCGATGAGCAGTTCTTC
TRBJ2-2 many - TRBV11-2 CASSLPYGELFF TGTGCCAGCAGCTTGCCCTACGGGGAGCTGTTTTTT
TRBJ2-3 - TRBD2 TRBV5-1 CASLGLAGDRDTQYF TGCGCCAGTCTCGGACTAGCGGGAGATCGTGATACGCAGTATTTT
TRBJ2-1 few - TRBV5-1 CASSLVADYEQFF TGCGCCAGCAGCTTGGTAGCAGACTATGAGCAGTTCTTC
TRBJ2-1 - - TRBV18 CASSPPGVSKVWQFF TGTGCCAGCTCACCTCCGGGAGTCTCTAAGGTGTGGCAGTTCTTC
TRBJ1-1 few - TRBV7-2 CASRQGGFRNTEAFF TGTGCCAGCAGACAAGGGGGTTTTCGGAACACTGAAGCTTTCTTT
TRBJ2-1 many - TRBV5-1 CASSLAFLGRPPNEQFF TGCGCCAGCAGCTTGGCCTTTTTAGGACGGCCGCCAAATGAGCAGTTCTTC
TRBJ2-4 - TRBD1 TRBV5-1 CASSLMVGTGNAIQYF TGCGCCAGCAGCTTGATGGTGGGGACAGGGAACGCCATTCAGTACTTC
TRBJ2-7 - TRBD2 TRBV5-1 CASSLWTSGGQFYEQYF TGCGCCAGCAGCCTCTGGACTAGCGGGGGCCAGTTCTACGAGCAGTACTTC
TRBJ1-3 - TRBD1 TRBV6-1 CASSISGGSTGNTIYF TGTGCCAGCAGTATCTCAGGGGGCTCAACTGGAAACACCATATATTTT
TRBJ2-7 - - TRBV5-1 CASSLVWVGDYEQYF TGCGCCAGCAGCTTGGTTTGGGTGGGGGACTACGAGCAGTACTTC
TRBJ2-7 few - TRBV20-1 CSAGGALSSYEQYF TGCAGTGCTGGGGGGGCTTTAAGCTCCTACGAGCAGTACTTC
TRBJ2-7 - - TRBV29-1 CSVLRGEQYF TGCAGCGTTCTCAGAGGCGAGCAGTACTTC
TRBJ2-7 few - TRBV5-1 CASSFTLGSYEQYF TGCGCCAGCAGCTTTACACTAGGGTCCTACGAGCAGTACTTC
TRBJ2-6 - TRBD1 TRBV7-9 CASSLAPQGQGYSGANVLTF TGTGCCAGCAGCTTAGCCCCTCAGGGACAGGGCTACTCTGGGGCCAACGTCCTGACTTTC
TRBJ2-4 few - TRBV2 CASSEREAKNIQYF TGTGCCAGCAGTGAAAGGGAAGCCAAAAACATTCAGTACTTC
TRBJ2-7 few TRBD2 TRBV5-1 CASSGGLNIYEQYF TGCGCCAGCAGCGGGGGACTAAATATCTACGAGCAGTACTTC
TRBJ2-1 - TRBD2 TRBV20-1 CSARAYLLAGGIQSYNEQFF TGCAGTGCTAGAGCCTACCTACTAGCGGGAGGCATCCAATCCTACAATGAGCAGTTCTTC
TRBJ2-4 few - TRBV5-5 CASLTWGAGKNIQYF TGTGCCAGCCTTACCTGGGGGGCAGGGAAAAACATTCAGTACTTC
TRBJ1-3 few TRBD1 TRBV12-3/TRBV12-4 CASRGTGGAGNTIYF TGTGCCAGCAGGGGTACAGGGGGAGCAGGAAACACCATATATTTT
TRBJ2-1 - - TRBV29-1 CSVGEGANEQFF TGCAGCGTTGGGGAGGGGGCGAATGAGCAGTTCTTC
TRBJ2-1 - - TRBV18 CASSPIRGGVSYNEQFF TGTGCCAGCTCACCAATCAGGGGAGGGGTCTCCTACAATGAGCAGTTCTTC
TRBJ1-4 few - TRBV14 CASSQDSGGNEKLFF TGTGCCAGCAGCCAAGATTCTGGGGGGAATGAAAAACTGTTTTTT
TRBJ2-1 - - TRBV5-1 CASSSTNSYNEQFF TGCGCCAGCAGCTCGACCAATTCCTACAATGAGCAGTTCTTC
TRBJ2-5 once TRBD2 TRBV7-9 CASRTAPGGETQYF TGTGCCAGCAGAACCGCGCCGGGGGGAGAGACCCAGTACTTC
TRBJ2-7 - - TRBV12-3/TRBV12-4 CASSFLTGGLTYEQYF TGTGCCAGCAGTTTCCTTACAGGCGGGCTAACCTACGAGCAGTACTTC
TRBJ2-1 many - TRBV20-1 CSARDIGGAISYNEQFF TGCAGTGCTAGAGATATTGGCGGGGCGATCTCCTACAATGAGCAGTTCTTC